The 10 T cell receptor beta chains below were found in one sample sequenced in a study of blood T cells in healthy people across ages. With a J-beta primer mix and a sample-barcoded 5' primer, a second PCR ran roughly 6 to 11 cycles. MiXCR was run by TCRdb on the 5' RACE reads, yielding one entry per CDR3 protein. The data contain 1,300,000 or so distinct CDR3 sequences, 45% to 70% of them seen just once; the ten biggest clones take up 6.5% to 8.5%. Sequencing used blood. All receptors derive from a man younger than 35 in good health.

This clonotype appeared a few times. The chain joins TRBV29-1 to TRBJ2-5, with D unresolved. This CDR3 region has 12 residues. Germline-derived CDR1 and CDR2 are SQVTM and ANQGSEA. Trimming left V 2 bases short and J 4 bases short, with 8 bases between. CDR3 sequence reads: CSVERLRETQYF. CDR3 sequence (DNA): TGCAGCGTTGAACGCTTAAGAGAGACCCAGTACTTC.

The rearrangement links TRBV4-1 to TRBJ2-7; a possible D gene is TRBD2 (5 bases). Looked up from germline, CDR1 is MGHRA and CDR2 is YSYEKL. V gave up 4 bases and J gave up 7 bases, with 23 bases separating them. The CDR3 runs 16 residues. CDR3: CASSPIPTSSLNEQYF. The CDR3 DNA sequence: TGCGCCAGCAGCCCTATCCCCACCTCTAGCCTGAATGAGCAGTACTTC.

This sequence joins TRBV4-3 and TRBJ2-4, with 9 bases that match TRBD2. The end of the DNA fits TRBJ2-5 better, so the J call may be wrong. This CDR3 has 17 residues. CDR1 is LGHNA, CDR2 YSLEER, per germline. The CDR3 loop reads CASSQDRSGGFQETQYF. DNA of the CDR3: TGCGCCAGCAGCCAAGATAGGAGCGGGGGGTTTCAAGAGACCCAGTACTTC.

The rearrangement uses TRBV10-2 and TRBJ2-5; TRBD2 matches at 13 bases. Trimming took 0 bases from V and 5 from J; bases not matched to a gene: 0. Germline V gene data show CDR1 as WSHSY and CDR2 as SAAADI. There are 15 residues in the CDR3. The CDR3 bases are TGCGCCAGCAGTGAGTCGACTAGCGGGGGGGAGACCCAGTACTTC. This gives the protein CASSESTSGGETQYF.

The chain joins TRBV27 to TRBJ2-1, with D perhaps assigned TRBD1 or TRBD2 (7 bases each). CDR1 and CDR2 (germline): MNHEY, SMNVEV (reference sequence). V lost 5 bases and J 6 bases, leaving 20 bases between the germline ends. The CDR3 contains 16 residues. The CDR3 DNA is TGTGCCAGCAGTCTCGGGCCAGGGGGGGCACGCAATGAGCAGTTCTTC. It translates to CASSLGPGGARNEQFF.

The chain uses TRBV4-3 and TRBJ2-7, with D uncertain. The CDR3 totals 14 residues. Germline CDR1 LGHNA, CDR2 YSLEER. Trimming cost V 0 bases and J 6 bases, with 12 bases left between them. The CDR3 loop reads CASSQDDGRVEQYF. The CDR3 DNA reads as TGCGCCAGCAGCCAAGATGATGGCCGGGTCGAGCAGTACTTC.

This chain links TRBV6-1 with TRBJ1-4; D perhaps matches TRBD1 (6 bases). The CDR3 spans 15 residues. Trimming took 1 base from V and 5 from J, leaving 11 bases between them. Germline CDR1 and CDR2: MNHNS and SASEGT. This CDR3 reads CASSEVRGANEKLFF. The DNA of the CDR3 is TGTGCCAGCAGTGAAGTCCGGGGGGCAAATGAAAAACTGTTTTTT.

This chain uses TRBV4-1 with TRBJ2-1; TRBD2 matches at 7 bases. V lost 8 bases and J lost 4; bases outside the gene matches: 14. There are 16 residues in the CDR3. CDR1 and CDR2 from the germline V gene are MGHRA and YSYEKL. Here the CDR3 reads CASSQGLQSTYNEQFF. The CDR3 DNA is TGCGCCAGCTCCCAGGGACTACAGAGTACGTACAATGAGCAGTTCTTC.

This chain uses TRBV10-3 with TRBJ2-7; D tentatively reads TRBD1 or TRBD2 (5 bases each). Per the germline V gene, CDR1 is ENHRY and CDR2 is SYGVKD. This CDR3 has 14 residues. Trimming removed 11 bases from V and 2 bases from J, with 19 bases in between. In nucleotides, the CDR3 is TGTGCCGTTCGCCACGGGACGGAAGCCTACGAGCAGTACTTC. It codes for CAVRHGTEAYEQYF.

The chain has TRBV6-5 and TRBJ2-7; the D gene is possibly TRBD2 (5 bases). V gave up 5 bases and J gave up 8 bases, with 19 bases separating them. Germline V lookup: CDR1 MNHEY, CDR2 SVGAGI. The CDR3 sequence is 14 residues long. CDR3 residues: CASSPQRTSYQQYF. CDR3 nucleotides: TGTGCCAGCAGTCCCCAGAGGACTTCGTACCAGCAGTACTTC.